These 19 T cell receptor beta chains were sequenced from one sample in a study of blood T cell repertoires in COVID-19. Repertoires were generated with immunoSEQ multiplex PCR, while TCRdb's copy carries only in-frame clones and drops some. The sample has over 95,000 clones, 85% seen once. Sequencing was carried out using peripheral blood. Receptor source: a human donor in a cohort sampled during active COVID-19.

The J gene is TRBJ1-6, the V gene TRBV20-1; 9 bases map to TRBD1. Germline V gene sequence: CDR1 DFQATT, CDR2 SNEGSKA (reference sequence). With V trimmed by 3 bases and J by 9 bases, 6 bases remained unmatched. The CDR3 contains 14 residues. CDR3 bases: TGCAGTGCTAGTGGGGACAGGGACCTTTCACCCCTCCACTTT. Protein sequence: CSASGDRDLSPLHF.

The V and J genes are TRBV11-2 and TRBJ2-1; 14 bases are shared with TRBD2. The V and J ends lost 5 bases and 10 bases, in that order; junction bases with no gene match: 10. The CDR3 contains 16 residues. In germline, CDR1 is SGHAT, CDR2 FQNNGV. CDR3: CASSPPGLAGAEEQFF. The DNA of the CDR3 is TGTGCCAGCAGCCCGCCGGGACTAGCGGGGGCCGAGGAGCAGTTCTTC.

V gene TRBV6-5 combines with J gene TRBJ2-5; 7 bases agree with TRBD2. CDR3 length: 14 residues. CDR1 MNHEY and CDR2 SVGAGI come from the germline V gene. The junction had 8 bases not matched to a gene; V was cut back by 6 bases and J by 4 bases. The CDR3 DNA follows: TGTGCCAGCAGCCCACTGAGGGAGGGAGAGACCCAGTACTTC. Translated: CASSPLREGETQYF.

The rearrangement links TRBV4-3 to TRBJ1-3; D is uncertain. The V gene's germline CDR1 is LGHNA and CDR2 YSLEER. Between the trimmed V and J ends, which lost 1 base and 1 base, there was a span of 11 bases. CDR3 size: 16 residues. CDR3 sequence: CASSQALRRSGNTIYF. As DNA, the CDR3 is TGCGCCAGCAGCCAAGCCCTAAGGAGATCTGGAAACACCATATATTTT.

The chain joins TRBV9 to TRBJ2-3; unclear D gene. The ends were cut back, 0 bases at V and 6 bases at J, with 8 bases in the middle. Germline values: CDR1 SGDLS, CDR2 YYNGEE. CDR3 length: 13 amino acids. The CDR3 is CASSVGYRDTQYF. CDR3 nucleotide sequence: TGTGCCAGCAGCGTAGGTTACCGGGATACGCAGTATTTT.

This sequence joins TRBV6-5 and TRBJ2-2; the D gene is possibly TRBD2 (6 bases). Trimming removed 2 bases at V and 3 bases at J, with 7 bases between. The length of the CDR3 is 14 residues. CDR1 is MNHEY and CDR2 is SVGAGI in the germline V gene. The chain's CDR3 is CASSYRRDTGELFF. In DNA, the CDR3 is TGTGCCAGCAGTTACAGGAGGGACACCGGGGAGCTGTTTTTT.

CDR3 bases: TGTGCCAGCAGCCAAGAGGGACACTACGAGCAGTACTTC. Its protein is CASSQEGHYEQYF. This rearrangement joins TRBV3-1 (or the pseudogene TRBV3-2) to TRBJ2-7; tentative D call: TRBD1 (6 bases). Per the germline V gene, CDR1 is LGHDT and CDR2 is YNNKEL (reference sequence). Trimming cost V 0 bases and J 3 bases, with 6 bases left between them. The CDR3 length is 13 residues.

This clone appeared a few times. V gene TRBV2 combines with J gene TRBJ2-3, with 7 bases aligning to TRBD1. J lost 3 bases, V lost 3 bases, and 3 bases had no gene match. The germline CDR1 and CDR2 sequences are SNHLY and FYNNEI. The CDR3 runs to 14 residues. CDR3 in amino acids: CASSDRGSTDTQYF. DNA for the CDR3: TGTGCCAGCAGTGACAGGGGGAGTACAGATACGCAGTATTTT.

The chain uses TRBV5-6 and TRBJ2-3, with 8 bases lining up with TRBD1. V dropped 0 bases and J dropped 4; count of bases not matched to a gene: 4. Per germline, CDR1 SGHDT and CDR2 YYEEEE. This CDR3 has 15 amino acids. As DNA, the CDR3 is TGTGCCAGCAGCTTGGACAGGGGGGCCCCAGATACGCAGTATTTT. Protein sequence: CASSLDRGAPDTQYF.

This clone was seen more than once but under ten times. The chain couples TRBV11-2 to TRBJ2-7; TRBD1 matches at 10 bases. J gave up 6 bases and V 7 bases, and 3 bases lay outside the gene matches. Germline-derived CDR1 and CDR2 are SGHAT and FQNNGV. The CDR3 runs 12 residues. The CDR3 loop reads CASMGDRGEQYF. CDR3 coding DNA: TGTGCCAGCATGGGGGACAGGGGCGAGCAGTACTTC. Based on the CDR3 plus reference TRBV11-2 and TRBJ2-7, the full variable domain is EAGVAQSPRYKIIEKRQSVAFWCNPISGHATLYWYQQILGQGPKLLIQFQNNGVVDDSQLPKDRFSAERLKGVDSTLKIQPAKLEDSAVYLCASMGDRGEQYFGPGTRLTVT.

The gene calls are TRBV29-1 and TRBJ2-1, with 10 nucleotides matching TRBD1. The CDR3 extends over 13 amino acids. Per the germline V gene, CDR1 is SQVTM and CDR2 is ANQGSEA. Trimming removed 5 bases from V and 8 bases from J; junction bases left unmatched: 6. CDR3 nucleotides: TGCAGCGTTACCGGGACAGGGGTGTATGAGCAGTTCTTC. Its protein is CSVTGTGVYEQFF.

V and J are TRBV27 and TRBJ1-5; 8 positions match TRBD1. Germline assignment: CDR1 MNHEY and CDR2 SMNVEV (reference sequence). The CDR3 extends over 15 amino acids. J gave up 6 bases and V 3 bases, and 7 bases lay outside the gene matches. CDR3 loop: CASSLTGARGQPQHF. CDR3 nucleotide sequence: TGTGCCAGCAGTTTGACAGGGGCGCGGGGTCAGCCCCAGCATTTT.

The CDR3 is CASSRDRVQDTQYF. In nucleotides, the CDR3 is TGTGCCAGTAGCCGGGACAGGGTACAAGATACGCAGTATTTT. V is TRBV19 and J is TRBJ2-3; 9 bases line up with TRBD1. From germline, CDR1 is LNHDA and CDR2 SQIVND (reference sequence). The V gene end was trimmed by 6 bases and the J gene end by 5 bases; junction bases not matched to a gene: 6. The length of the CDR3 is 14 residues.

The CDR3 nucleotides are TGTGCCAGCAGCACGGGACAGGGAACGAACACCGGGGAGCTGTTTTTT. Its protein product is CASSTGQGTNTGELFF. J is TRBJ2-2 and V is TRBV7-9; 9 nucleotides match TRBD1. Losses at the gene ends were 5 bases for V and 0 bases for J; bases not matched to a gene: 4. This CDR3 is built from 16 residues. Germline-derived CDR1 and CDR2 are SEHNR and FQNEAQ (reference sequence).

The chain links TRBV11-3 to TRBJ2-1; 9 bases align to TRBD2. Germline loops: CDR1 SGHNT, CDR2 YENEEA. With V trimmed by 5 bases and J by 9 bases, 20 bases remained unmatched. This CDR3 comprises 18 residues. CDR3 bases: TGTGCCAGCAGCCAGTCCTCCCCGGGGCTAGCGGGGTACGGTGAGCAGTTCTTC. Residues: CASSQSSPGLAGYGEQFF.

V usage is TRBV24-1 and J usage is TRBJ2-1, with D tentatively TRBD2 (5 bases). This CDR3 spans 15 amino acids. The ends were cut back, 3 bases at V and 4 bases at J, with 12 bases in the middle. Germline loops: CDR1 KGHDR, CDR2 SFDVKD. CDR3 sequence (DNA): TGTGCCACCAGTGATACGGGGTTAGGATACAATGAGCAGTTCTTC. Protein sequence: CATSDTGLGYNEQFF.

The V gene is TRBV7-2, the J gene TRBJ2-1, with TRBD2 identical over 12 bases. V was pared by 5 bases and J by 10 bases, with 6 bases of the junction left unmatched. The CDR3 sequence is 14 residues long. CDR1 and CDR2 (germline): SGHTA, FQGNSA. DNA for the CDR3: TGTGCCAGCAGCCCAAACGGACTAGCGGGGGAGCAGTTCTTC. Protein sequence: CASSPNGLAGEQFF.

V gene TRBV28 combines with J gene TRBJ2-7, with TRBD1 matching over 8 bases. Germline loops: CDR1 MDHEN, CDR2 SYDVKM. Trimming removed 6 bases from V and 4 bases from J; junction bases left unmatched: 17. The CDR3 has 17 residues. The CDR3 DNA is TGTGCCAGCAGGGTCGCCTCTGCACTGACAGGGGCTTACGAGCAGTACTTC. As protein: CASRVASALTGAYEQYF.

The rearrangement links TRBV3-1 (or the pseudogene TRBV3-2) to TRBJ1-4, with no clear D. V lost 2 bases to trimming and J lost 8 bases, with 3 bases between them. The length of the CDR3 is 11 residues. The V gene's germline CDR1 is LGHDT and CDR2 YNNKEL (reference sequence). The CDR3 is CASSQLEKLFF. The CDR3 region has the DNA TGTGCCAGCAGCCAACTAGAAAAACTGTTTTTT.